This T cell receptor beta chain came from a study of blood T cell repertoires in COVID-19. At the level of the study: PBMCs, B-cell-depleted T cells, or T cells provided the cDNA or gDNA that made up the material.

Participant ages covered about 18 to 95 years across 20 to 30 US areas. The CDR3 contains 16 residues. V shed 1 base and J 0 bases; nucleotides not matched to a gene: 5. In germline, CDR1 is GTSNPN, CDR2 SVGIG (reference sequence). Original methodology: For nucleated cells, counts were estimated from reference gene primer amplification. Method: immunoSEQ multiplex PCR; TCRdb's copy keeps in-frame clones and lacks some. Clonal size and the V and J genes are those of that table, whereas D and trimming came from the DNA. Of approximately 250,000 clones in the sample, 70% to 90% were seen once. This chain connects TRBV30 to TRBJ2-5, with TRBD2 identical over 10 bases. The sequence came from a woman aged 40 to 50 with acute COVID-19. The sequenced sample was PBMCs or T cells enriched from blood (not recorded which). The CDR3 sequence: CAWSEGLAVHQETQYF. CDR3 in DNA: TGTGCCTGGAGTGAAGGACTAGCGGTCCACCAAGAGACCCAGTACTTC.